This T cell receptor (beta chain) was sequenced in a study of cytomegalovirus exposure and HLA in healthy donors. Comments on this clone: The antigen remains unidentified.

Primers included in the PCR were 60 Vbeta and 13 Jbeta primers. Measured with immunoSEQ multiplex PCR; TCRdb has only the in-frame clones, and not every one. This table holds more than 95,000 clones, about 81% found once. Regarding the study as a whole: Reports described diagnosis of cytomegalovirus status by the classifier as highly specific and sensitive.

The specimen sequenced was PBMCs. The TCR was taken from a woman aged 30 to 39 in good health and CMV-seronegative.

The CDR3 bases are TGCGCCAGCAGCGCCCAGGGGACTGGAAACACCATATATTTT. Its protein is CASSAQGTGNTIYF. V gene TRBV5-1 combines with J gene TRBJ1-3; a weak D match, TRBD1 (6 bases). CDR1 is SGHRS, CDR2 YFSETQ, per germline. V shed 4 bases and J shed 2 bases, with 10 bases lying between them. This CDR3 region has 14 residues.